These 30 T cell receptor beta chains were all obtained from the same sample, sequenced in a study of T cell responses to AZD1222 COVID-19 vaccine. The protocol was immunoSEQ multiplex PCR, while the TCRdb copy is restricted to in-frame clones and leaves out a portion. The repertoire has around 140,000 clones, more than 90% of them found once; the top ten carry approximately 1.5%. The source was peripheral blood, collected on day 0 of AZD1222 vaccination. The receptors were gathered from an adult in good health.

CDR3 region: CASSHLQGARTEAFF. CDR3 nucleotides: TGTGCCAGCAGTCACCTACAGGGGGCGAGAACTGAAGCTTTCTTT. The chain uses TRBV6-5 and TRBJ1-1; TRBD1 aligns across 9 bases. V lost 5 bases and J lost 5; bases outside the gene matches: 9. The CDR3 is 15 residues long. Germline V lookup: CDR1 MNHEY, CDR2 SVGAGI.

V usage is TRBV25-1 and J usage is TRBJ1-3, with D hard to call. The CDR3 contains 13 residues. Deletions cut 4 bases from V and 8 bases from J, with 12 bases between. CDR1 and CDR2 from the germline V gene are MGHDK and SYGVNS. The CDR3 sequence is CASSGNIFDTIYF. CDR3 DNA: TGTGCCAGCAGTGGTAACATCTTTGACACCATATATTTT. The full variable domain, its missing parts supplied by reference TRBV25-1 and TRBJ1-3, is EADIYQTPRYLVIGTGKKITLECSQTMGHDKMYWYQQDPGMELHLIHYSYGVNSTEKGDLSSESTVSRIRTEHFPLTLESARPSHTSQYLCASSGNIFDTIYFGEGSWLTVV.

This rearrangement joins TRBV19 to TRBJ1-1; no clear D gene. From germline, CDR1 is LNHDA and CDR2 SQIVND (reference sequence). V gave up 5 bases and J gave up 3 bases, with 22 bases separating them. The CDR3 extends over 17 amino acids. The CDR3 DNA is TGTGCCAGTAGTCCCCTGGGGAAAGCTTTCTGGGACACTGAAGCTTTCTTT. Its translation is CASSPLGKAFWDTEAFF.

This chain uses TRBV5-4 with TRBJ1-1; D is ambiguous. Trimming stripped 0 bases from V and 6 bases from J, with 18 bases between. Germline V gene data show CDR1 as SGHNT and CDR2 as YYREEE (reference sequence). CDR3 length equals 16 residues. The CDR3 bases are TGTGCCAGCAGCTTGGCCTATGGGGTCCCCGGACCTGAAGCTTTCTTT. This encodes CASSLAYGVPGPEAFF.

The CDR3 region has the DNA TGTGCCAGTAGTATAGGTCGTCGGGGTGAAAAACTGTTTTTT. This gives the protein CASSIGRRGEKLFF. The V call is TRBV19, the J call TRBJ1-4; D uncertain. From germline, CDR1 is LNHDA and CDR2 SQIVND (reference sequence). V was clipped by 1 base and J by 7 bases, with 10 bases between them. The CDR3 is 14 amino acids.

The J gene is TRBJ2-1, the V gene TRBV2, with D perhaps matching TRBD2 (6 bases). With 3 bases removed from V and 4 bases from J, the gap between germline ends came to 19 bases. The CDR3 loop spans 17 amino acids. CDR1 and CDR2 from the germline V gene are SNHLY and FYNNEI. The CDR3 region is CASSDPTSIRAYNEQFF. The CDR3 nucleotides read TGTGCCAGCAGTGACCCGACTAGTATTAGGGCTTACAATGAGCAGTTCTTC.

This chain links TRBV5-1 with TRBJ2-7; tentative D call: TRBD2 (6 bases). V was trimmed by 4 bases and J by 0 bases, leaving 14 bases between them. Germline V gives CDR1 SGHRS, CDR2 YFSETQ. The CDR3 is 15 amino acids. CDR3 DNA sequence: TGCGCCAGCAGCCCCGCGGGACCCAGCTCCTACGAGCAGTACTTC. Its protein product is CASSPAGPSSYEQYF.

Comment on this clone: The sample contains more than one DNA sequence encoding this CDR3. The chain recombines TRBV5-4 with TRBJ2-5; D may match TRBD1 or TRBD2 (5 bases each). The CDR3 spans 14 residues. Trimming stripped 4 bases from V and 1 base from J, with 11 bases between. In germline, CDR1 is SGHNT, CDR2 YYREEE (reference sequence). For the CDR3, the DNA is TGTGCCAGCAGCCTGGAGAGGGGCCAAGAGACCCAGTACTTC. Translating it yields CASSLERGQETQYF.

This clone was detected many times. This rearrangement joins TRBV30 to TRBJ2-7; 7 positions match TRBD2. The germline V gene encodes CDR1 GTSNPN and CDR2 SVGIG (reference sequence). The trim removed 3 bases at V and 5 bases at J, leaving 7 bases unmatched. The CDR3 covers 13 residues. As DNA, the CDR3 is TGTGCCTGGAGACTGGCGGGAGCCCACGAGCAGTACTTC. This sequence encodes CAWRLAGAHEQYF.

The chain joins TRBV3-1 (or the pseudogene TRBV3-2) to TRBJ2-7, with D possibly matching TRBD1 (6 bases). V was shortened by 4 bases and J by 2 bases, with 15 bases between the two germline ends. The germline V gene encodes CDR1 LGHDT and CDR2 YNNKEL (reference sequence). This CDR3 has 15 amino acids. The CDR3 DNA reads as TGTGCCAGCAGCCTAACAGGGTTGGGGACCTACGAGCAGTACTTC. Residues: CASSLTGLGTYEQYF.

In regard to this clone: Additional DNA sequences in this sample encode the identical CDR3. The rearrangement joins TRBV5-6 to TRBJ1-1; no definite D call. CDR3 size: 11 residues. Germline loops: CDR1 SGHDT, CDR2 YYEEEE. Trimming shortened V by 4 bases and J by 0 bases, and 1 base separated the two germline ends. The CDR3 DNA reads as TGTGCCAGCAGCCTGAACACTGAAGCTTTCTTT. Its protein product is CASSLNTEAFF.

The chain has TRBV3-1 (or the pseudogene TRBV3-2) and TRBJ2-7, with TRBD2 as a possible D gene (5 bases). Germline V gives CDR1 LGHDT, CDR2 YNNKEL (reference sequence). The CDR3 sequence is 14 residues long. V lost 6 bases to trimming and J lost 2 bases, with 14 bases between them. The DNA for the CDR3 is TGTGCCAGCAGTCGGACTGGTGCCGCCTACGAGCAGTACTTC. This gives the protein CASSRTGAAYEQYF.

The chain recombines TRBV11-2 with TRBJ2-2; TRBD2 agrees at 10 bases. There are 17 residues in the CDR3. The V gene end was trimmed by 7 bases and the J gene end by 7 bases; junction bases not matched to a gene: 15. Germline V lookup: CDR1 SGHAT, CDR2 FQNNGV. Here the CDR3 DNA reads TGTGCCAGCACCCGCCGGCGTCTAGCGGGAGCTGGCGGGGAGCTGTTTTTT. It is translated as CASTRRRLAGAGGELFF.

The gene calls are TRBV6-5 and TRBJ2-1; 9 bases map to TRBD1. CDR1 MNHEY and CDR2 SVGAGI come from the germline V gene. V shed 7 bases, J shed 6 bases, and the junction held 7 bases outside the gene matches. The CDR3 consists of 14 residues. The CDR3 sequence is CASITGGNRNEQFF. CDR3 nucleotides: TGTGCCAGCATCACAGGGGGCAATCGCAATGAGCAGTTCTTC.

The table lists this clone with a few counts. The V call is TRBV29-1, the J call TRBJ2-1; 7 bases are a match to TRBD2. V shed 6 bases and J 0 bases; nucleotides not matched to a gene: 5. Germline V gene data show CDR1 as SQVTM and CDR2 as ANQGSEA. This CDR3 comprises 14 residues. The CDR3 sequence: CSVELASSYNEQFF. The CDR3 nucleotides read TGCAGCGTCGAACTAGCGAGCTCCTACAATGAGCAGTTCTTC.

The gene calls are TRBV3-1 (or the pseudogene TRBV3-2) and TRBJ1-1; a weak D match, TRBD1 (5 bases). CDR3 length equals 15 residues. Trimming cost V 7 bases and J 0 bases, with 15 bases left between them. Per germline, CDR1 LGHDT and CDR2 YNNKEL (reference sequence). CDR3 DNA sequence: TGTGCCAGCACCATTTGGAGGGGCCTGAACACTGAAGCTTTCTTT. The encoded protein is CASTIWRGLNTEAFF.

J is TRBJ2-7 and V is TRBV27; D tentatively reads TRBD1 or TRBD2 (5 bases each). The V gene lost 0 bases and the J gene lost 3 bases, with 15 bases spanning the gap. From germline, CDR1 is MNHEY and CDR2 SMNVEV (reference sequence). This CDR3 region has 16 residues. The CDR3 region is CASSLSSGTGLYEQYF. For the CDR3, the DNA is TGTGCCAGCAGTTTATCCTCCGGGACCGGACTCTACGAGCAGTACTTC.

The V and J genes are TRBV15 and TRBJ2-1; tentative D call: TRBD2 (5 bases). The CDR3 totals 16 residues. Trimming took off 5 bases at V and 1 base at J, with 15 bases between the two ends. CDR1 and CDR2 from the germline V gene are LNHNV and YYDKDF (reference sequence). This CDR3 reads CATSPFSGGSYNEQFF. In nucleotides, the CDR3 is TGTGCCACCAGCCCCTTCAGCGGTGGATCCTACAATGAGCAGTTCTTC.

This clone came up once. The chain employs TRBV5-6 and TRBJ1-2, with a weak D call TRBD1 (5 bases). The V end was cut by 6 bases, the J end by 7 bases, with 16 bases between. The CDR3 runs to 13 residues. Per germline, CDR1 SGHDT and CDR2 YYEEEE. The CDR3 sequence is CASIRTGGGGYTF. CDR3 DNA sequence: TGTGCCAGCATCCGAACGGGCGGGGGTGGCTACACCTTC.

V gene TRBV5-5 combines with J gene TRBJ2-7; D remains ambiguous. The CDR3 consists of 13 residues. Trimming stripped 0 bases from V and 2 bases from J, with 6 bases between. Germline-derived CDR1 and CDR2 are SGHKS and YYEKEE (reference sequence). CDR3 sequence reads: CASSLDQAYEQYF. Here the CDR3 DNA reads TGTGCCAGCAGCTTGGACCAGGCCTACGAGCAGTACTTC.

This chain uses TRBV18 with TRBJ2-1; D unresolved. The CDR3 runs 18 residues. The germline CDR1 and CDR2 sequences are KGHSH and LQKENI. Trimming removed 3 bases at V and 2 bases at J, with 20 bases between. In DNA form, the CDR3 reads TGTGCCAGCTCACCCGCCCGCCCGGCTCCTGGCCCCTACAATGAGCAGTTCTTC. As protein: CASSPARPAPGPYNEQFF.

This chain's CDR3 is CASSPHTDTQYF. In DNA form, the CDR3 reads TGTGCCAGTAGTCCTCACACAGATACGCAGTATTTT. The chain recombines TRBV19 with TRBJ2-3; D call uncertain. Between the trimmed V and J ends, which lost 5 bases and 2 bases, there was a span of 5 bases. The CDR3 length is 12 residues. Germline CDR1 LNHDA, CDR2 SQIVND (reference sequence).

The chain has TRBV6-5 and TRBJ2-7; 8 positions agree with TRBD2. The CDR3 sequence is 14 residues long. CDR1 and CDR2 from the germline V gene are MNHEY and SVGAGI. V trimming: 6 bases; J trimming: 3 bases; junction bases outside the gene matches: 7. In nucleotides, the CDR3 is TGTGCCAGCAGCCCCCAGCGGGAGTACTACGAGCAGTACTTC. Translation gives CASSPQREYYEQYF.

The genes are TRBV3-1 (or the pseudogene TRBV3-2) and TRBJ2-7, with 9 bases identical to TRBD2. The CDR3 loop spans 14 amino acids. Trimming at V came to 3 bases and at J to 6 bases, leaving 6 bases not matched to a gene. The V gene's germline CDR1 is LGHDT and CDR2 YNNKEL (reference sequence). The CDR3 here is CASSQGTSYPEQYF. The CDR3 region has the DNA TGTGCCAGCAGCCAGGGGACTAGCTACCCCGAGCAGTACTTC.

This sequence joins TRBV27 and TRBJ2-7; the match to TRBD2 covers 8 bases. The CDR3 loop spans 14 amino acids. After removal of 8 bases from V and 4 bases from J, the junction contained 10 bases not matched to a gene. The germline gives CDR1 MNHEY, CDR2 SMNVEV (reference sequence). The CDR3, as DNA: TGTGCCAGCCACCCGGGAGGGTTCCCTTACGAGCAGTACTTC. Protein product: CASHPGGFPYEQYF.

The chain carries TRBV30 and TRBJ2-7; TRBD2 matches 7 bases. V dropped 2 bases and J dropped 3; count of bases not matched to a gene: 4. The germline gives CDR1 GTSNPN, CDR2 SVGIG (reference sequence). This CDR3 region has 13 residues. CDR3 sequence (DNA): TGTGCCTGGAGTAGGAGCGGGATCTACGAGCAGTACTTC. It encodes CAWSRSGIYEQYF.

The rearrangement uses TRBV20-1 and TRBJ1-2; D is perhaps TRBD1 (5 bases). With 3 bases removed from V and 3 bases from J, the gap between germline ends came to 14 bases. Germline V gives CDR1 DFQATT, CDR2 SNEGSKA (reference sequence). The CDR3 is made up of 14 amino acids. This CDR3 reads CSASDSYLDYGYTF. The CDR3 nucleotides are TGCAGTGCTAGTGACAGTTACTTAGACTATGGCTACACCTTC.

The rearrangement links TRBV4-1 to TRBJ1-6; D is ambiguous. CDR3 size: 17 residues. Germline V CDR1 and CDR2: MGHRA, YSYEKL. V was cut by 3 bases and J by 0 bases, with 12 bases left in between. The CDR3 loop reads CASSQVEGSSYNSPLHF. In DNA form, the CDR3 reads TGCGCCAGCAGCCAGGTCGAGGGAAGCTCCTATAATTCACCCCTCCACTTT.

The J gene is TRBJ1-2, the V gene TRBV27, with a tentative D call TRBD1 (5 bases). The V gene lost 5 bases and the J gene lost 8 bases, with 15 bases spanning the gap. This CDR3 contains 13 residues. From germline, CDR1 is MNHEY and CDR2 SMNVEV (reference sequence). Here the CDR3 reads CASSLRDGAGYTF. In nucleotides, the CDR3 is TGTGCCAGCAGTCTCCGGGACGGTGCGGGCTACACCTTC.

This chain links TRBV5-6 with TRBJ1-1; 7 nucleotides match TRBD1. This CDR3 contains 14 residues. CDR1 is SGHDT and CDR2 is YYEEEE in the germline V gene. V gave up 2 bases and J gave up 3 bases; unmatched junction bases: 4. CDR3 DNA: TGTGCCAGCAGCTTCAGGGGGGAGTACACTGAAGCTTTCTTT. It encodes CASSFRGEYTEAFF. Based on the CDR3 plus reference TRBV5-6 and TRBJ1-1, the full variable domain is DAGVTQSPTHLIKTRGQQVTLRCSPKSGHDTVSWYQQALGQGPQFIFQYYEEEERQRGNFPDRFSGHQFPNYSSELNVNALLLGDSALYLCASSFRGEYTEAFFGQGTRLTVV.